This T cell receptor beta chain is from a study of molecular identifiers for immune sequencing clone quantification. Study-wide context: In the replicates, RNA derived from around 20,000 or 99,000 naive CD8 cells was divided into five parts, and four were sequenced.

V dropped 5 bases and J dropped 9 bases, with 20 bases sitting between them. This CDR3 has 14 amino acids. Germline V gene sequence: CDR1 SEHNR, CDR2 FQNEAQ (reference sequence). Both previously described methods and listed TCR primers were employed to make bulk TCR libraries. TCRdb passed the PCR reads through MiXCR, listing each CDR3 protein once. Of about half a million distinct CDR3 sequences detected, about 20% appear once; the ten largest clones hold 0.7% to 1%. Libraries for naive CD8 T cells, which were made from roughly 21,000 to 960,000 sorted cells, drew on 10%, 30% or 50% of the RNA. The chain joins TRBV7-9 to TRBJ2-7; D gene uncertain. The sequencing input was naive CD8+ T cells from blood, with Jurkat cell RNA spiked in. The subset denotes: FACS-sorted CD8+CD4-CCR7+CD45RA+ naive T cells. This TCR was recovered from a human donor in good health. Some libraries in this study had Jurkat cell RNA spiked in. The CDR3 region has the DNA TGTGCCAGCAGCCATTCATTGGACCTCGAAGGGCAGTACTTC. The encoded protein is CASSHSLDLEGQYF.